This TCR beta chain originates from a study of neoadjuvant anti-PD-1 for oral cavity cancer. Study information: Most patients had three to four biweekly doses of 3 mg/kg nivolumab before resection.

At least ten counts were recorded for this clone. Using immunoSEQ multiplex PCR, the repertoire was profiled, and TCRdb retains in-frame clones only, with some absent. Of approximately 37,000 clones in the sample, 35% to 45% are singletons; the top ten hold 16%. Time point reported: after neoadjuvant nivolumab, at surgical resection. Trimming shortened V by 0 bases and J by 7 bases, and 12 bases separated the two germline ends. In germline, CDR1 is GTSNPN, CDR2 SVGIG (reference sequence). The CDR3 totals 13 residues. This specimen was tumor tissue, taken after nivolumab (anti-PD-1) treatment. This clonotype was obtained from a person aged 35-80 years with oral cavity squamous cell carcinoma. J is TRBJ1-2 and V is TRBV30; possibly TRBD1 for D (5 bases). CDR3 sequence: CAWSVLRASGYTF. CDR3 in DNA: TGTGCCTGGAGTGTACTCAGGGCCTCTGGCTACACCTTC.